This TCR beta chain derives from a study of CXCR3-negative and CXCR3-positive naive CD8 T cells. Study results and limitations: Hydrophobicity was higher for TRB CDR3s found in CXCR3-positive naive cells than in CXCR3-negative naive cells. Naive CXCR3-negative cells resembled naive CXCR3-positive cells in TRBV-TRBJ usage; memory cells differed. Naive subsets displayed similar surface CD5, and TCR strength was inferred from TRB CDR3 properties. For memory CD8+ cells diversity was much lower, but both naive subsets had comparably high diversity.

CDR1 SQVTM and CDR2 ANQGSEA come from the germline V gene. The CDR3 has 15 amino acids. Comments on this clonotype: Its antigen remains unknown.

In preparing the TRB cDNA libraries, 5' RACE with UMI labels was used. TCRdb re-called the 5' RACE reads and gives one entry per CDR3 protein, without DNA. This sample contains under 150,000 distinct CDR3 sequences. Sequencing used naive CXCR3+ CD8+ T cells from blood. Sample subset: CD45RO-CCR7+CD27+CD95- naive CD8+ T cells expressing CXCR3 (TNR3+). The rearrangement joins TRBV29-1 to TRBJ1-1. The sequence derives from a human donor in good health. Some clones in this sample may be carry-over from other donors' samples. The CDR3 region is CSVLLGGVMNTEAFF. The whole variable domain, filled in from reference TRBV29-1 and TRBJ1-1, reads SAVISQKPSRDICQRGTSLTIQCQVDSQVTMMFWYRQQPGQSLTLIATANQGSEATYESGFVIDKFPISRPNLTFSTLTVSNMSPEDSSIYLCSVLLGGVMNTEAFFGQGTRLTVV.